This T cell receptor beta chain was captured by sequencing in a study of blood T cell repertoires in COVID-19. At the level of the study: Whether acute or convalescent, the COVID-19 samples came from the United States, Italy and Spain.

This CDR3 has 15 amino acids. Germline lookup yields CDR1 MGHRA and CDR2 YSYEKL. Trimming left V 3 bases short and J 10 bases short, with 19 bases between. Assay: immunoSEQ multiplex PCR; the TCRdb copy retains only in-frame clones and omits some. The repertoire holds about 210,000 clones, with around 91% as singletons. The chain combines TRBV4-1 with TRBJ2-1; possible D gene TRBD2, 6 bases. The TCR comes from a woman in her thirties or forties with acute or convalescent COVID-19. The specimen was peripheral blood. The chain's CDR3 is CASSQERDWRKEQFF. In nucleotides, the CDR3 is TGCGCCAGCAGCCAGGAACGGGACTGGCGAAAAGAGCAGTTCTTC.